Listed below are T cell receptor beta chains from one sample, sequenced in a study of lymphopenia after photon versus proton radiotherapy. The repertoire was sequenced with immunoSEQ multiplex PCR; TCRdb's copy has only in-frame clones and lacks some. Of 15,000 to 20,000 clones listed, under 90% were seen once; the top ten hold roughly 11%. The sequencing used peripheral blood, collected from a patient treated with proton-based radiotherapy. These receptors were obtained from a man in his 70s with pancreatic cancer. Both conserved end residues are part of each CDR3.

v_call cdr3_aa
TRBV19 CASSFRGGGQYF
TRBV19 CASSLPSRENTGELFF
TRBV19 CASKSTGNTIYF
TRBV19 CASSIWTLNQPQHF
TRBV30 CAWSGAGGSYNSPLHF
TRBV4-1 CASSQDLTGSTYEQYF
TRBV6-6 CASSSGGRSSYEQYF
TRBV11-3 CASTRGLAEYNEQFF
TRBV5-1 CASSLALGTGELFF
TRBV4-2 CASSQLIRNTIYF
TRBV19 CASSMGDTQPQHF
TRBV19 CASSLSRDRVYGYTF
TRBV19 CASSRREGRGEQFF
TRBV18 CASSPVGQGQGSTEAFF
TRBV19 CASSRGFNNIQYF
TRBV18 CASSPGQGAADTQYF
TRBV29-1 CSVTGVPGNTIYF
TRBV6-1 CASFSGQHNQPQHF
TRBV28 CASTGGANYGYTF
TRBV10-1 CASSEAGTDTQYF
TRBV15 CATSRDTAAYNEQFF
TRBV7-9 CASSFKQGAAGNTIYF
TRBV7-2 CASSSDRGKNQPQHF
TRBV5-4 CASSSGQLNTEAFF
TRBV30 CAWMGSSYNSPLHF
TRBV9 CASSGRDSLHEQYF
TRBV7-3 CASSKDRSRTEAFF
TRBV30 CAWSRGDLYEQYF
TRBV2 CASRGRTTSLSGGYTF
TRBV5-1 CASSPGAASYEQYF
TRBV9 CASSPSPIRRYEQYF
TRBV19 CASTGTPSEKLFF